The rows below give T cell receptor beta chains drawn from one sample of a study of OX40 agonist ivuxolimab in advanced cancers. Sequencing was performed with immunoSEQ multiplex PCR; in TCRdb, only in-frame clones are kept and a portion is missing. The sample lists about 54,000 clones; 70% to 90% were seen once. The specimen was CD4+ or CD8+ T cells sorted from blood, collected in a trial of the OX40 agonist ivuxolimab. These receptors were obtained from an adult with an advanced solid tumor such as melanoma, head and neck, liver or kidney cancer. Both conserved end residues are part of each CDR3. The order of the fields is D gene, J gene, V gene, clone size, CDR3 protein, CDR3 DNA. D genes are given only for firm matches. For some rows the clone size is stated as once, few or many, or as a class when expanded; others skip it.

>.|TRBJ2-2|TRBV27|.
CASSFRGNTGELFF
TGTGCCAGCAGTTTTAGAGGGAACACCGGGGAGCTGTTTTTT
>.|TRBJ1-1|TRBV15|.
CATAPRTANTEAFF
TGTGCCACCGCGCCCAGGACAGCCAACACTGAAGCTTTCTTT
>.|TRBJ2-5|TRBV27|.
CASRDSRRGETQYF
TGTGCCAGCAGGGACAGTCGCCGGGGGGAGACCCAGTACTTC
>.|TRBJ1-6|TRBV4-2|.
CASSQRPGGNSPLHF
TGTGCCAGCAGCCAACGGCCCGGGGGTAATTCACCCCTCCACTTT
>TRBD1|TRBJ2-7|TRBV11-2|.
CAVSTGDPYEQYF
TGTGCCGTATCGACAGGGGACCCCTACGAGCAGTACTTC
>.|TRBJ1-6|TRBV5-6|.
CASSLPTSPLHF
TGTGCCAGCAGCCTACCCACTTCACCCCTCCACTTT
>.|TRBJ2-5|TRBV6-5|.
CASSYSGGSDQETQYF
TGTGCCAGCAGTTACTCAGGGGGGTCGGACCAAGAGACCCAGTACTTC
>.|TRBJ2-7|TRBV19|.
CATYGQGGNEQYF
TGTGCCACCTACGGACAGGGAGGGAACGAGCAGTACTTC
>.|TRBJ1-1|TRBV28|.
CATTSFGQNTEAFF
TGTGCCACCACCTCATTCGGACAGAACACTGAAGCTTTCTTT
>.|TRBJ2-5|TRBV19|.
CASSVAWQQETQYF
TGTGCCAGTAGTGTCGCTTGGCAGCAAGAGACCCAGTACTTC
>TRBD2|TRBJ2-3|TRBV7-2|.
CASSLPVSGSADTQYF
TGTGCCAGCAGCTTACCGGTTAGCGGGAGTGCAGATACGCAGTATTTT
>.|TRBJ2-7|TRBV11-2|once
CASSLVGGAYEQYF
TGTGCCAGCAGCTTAGTTGGTGGCGCCTACGAGCAGTACTTC
>TRBD1|TRBJ1-2|TRBV15|few
CATSTRRTGDGYTF
TGTGCCACCAGCACCCGGAGGACAGGAGATGGCTACACCTTC
>TRBD1|TRBJ1-5|TRBV29-1|few
CSVGQGTNQPQHF
TGCAGCGTTGGACAGGGGACCAATCAGCCCCAGCATTTT
>.|TRBJ1-2|TRBV28|.
CASSLMSNYGYTF
TGTGCCAGCAGTTTGATGTCTAACTATGGCTACACCTTC
>TRBD1|TRBJ2-7|TRBV9|.
CASSPTTGIYVEQYF
TGTGCCAGCAGCCCGACGACAGGGATCTACGTGGAGCAGTACTTC
>TRBD1|TRBJ1-1|TRBV2|.
CASSYWTGSGRNTEAFF
TGTGCCAGCAGTTATTGGACAGGGTCAGGGCGAAACACTGAAGCTTTCTTT
>TRBD1|TRBJ1-2|TRBV5-4|.
CASSSGGDSANYGYTF
TGTGCCAGCAGCTCCGGAGGGGACAGCGCTAACTATGGCTACACCTTC
>.|TRBJ1-2|TRBV5-4|.
CASSSPSDGSYSYGYTF
TGTGCCAGCAGCTCCCCGTCGGACGGATCTTACTCGTATGGCTACACCTTC
>.|TRBJ2-1|TRBV19|.
CASSIDRLAYNEQFF
TGTGCCAGTAGTATAGATCGCCTAGCCTACAATGAGCAGTTCTTC
>TRBD1|TRBJ1-2|TRBV11-2|.
CASSLFDGQGSNGYTF
TGTGCCAGCAGCTTGTTTGATGGACAGGGGTCCAATGGCTACACCTTC
>TRBD2|TRBJ2-1|TRBV19|.
CASSRASGYEQFF
TGTGCCAGTAGCCGGGCTAGCGGGTATGAGCAGTTCTTC
>.|TRBJ2-5|TRBV19|.
CASTPGAFAETQYF
TGTGCCAGTACCCCCGGGGCTTTTGCGGAGACCCAGTACTTC
>.|TRBJ1-2|TRBV29-1|few
CSVEDLQTVGYTF
TGCAGCGTTGAAGACCTCCAAACTGTGGGCTACACCTTC
>.|TRBJ2-1|TRBV7-9|.
CASSLGGSYNEQFF
TGTGCCAGCAGCTTAGGCGGCTCCTACAATGAGCAGTTCTTC
>TRBD1|TRBJ1-4|TRBV6-5|.
CASSAGTKGAKLFF
TGTGCCAGCAGCGCCGGGACAAAGGGGGCAAAACTGTTTTTT
>.|TRBJ1-2|TRBV2|.
CASSETVLYGYTF
TGTGCCAGCAGTGAGACAGTCCTCTATGGCTACACCTTC
>.|TRBJ2-2|TRBV28|.
CATTDANTGELFF
TGTGCCACCACGGACGCGAACACCGGGGAGCTGTTTTTT
>.|TRBJ1-3|TRBV6-1|.
CASSQQTGVGNTIYF
TGTGCCAGCAGCCAGCAGACAGGTGTCGGAAACACCATATATTTT
>TRBD1|TRBJ2-5|TRBV19|.
CASSEQGDQETQYF
TGTGCCAGTAGTGAACAGGGGGACCAAGAGACCCAGTACTTC
>TRBD2|TRBJ2-7|TRBV7-9|.
CVLLADSYEQYF
TGTGTCCTCCTAGCGGACTCCTACGAGCAGTACTTC
>.|TRBJ2-3|TRBV4-1|few
CASSQVNLISTDTQYF
TGCGCCAGCAGCCAAGTGAACTTAATCAGCACAGATACGCAGTATTTT
>.|TRBJ1-1|TRBV9|few
CASSPRYWDTEAFF
TGTGCCAGCAGCCCCCGCTACTGGGACACTGAAGCTTTCTTT
>TRBD2|TRBJ2-3|TRBV2|.
CASSSWTSGSTDTQYF
TGTGCCAGCAGCTCATGGACTAGCGGGAGTACAGATACGCAGTATTTT
>TRBD2|TRBJ2-3|TRBV29-1|.
CSIGRGTKHSPAGTDTQYF
TGCAGCATTGGACGCGGGACTAAGCATTCTCCGGCAGGCACAGATACGCAGTATTTT
>.|TRBJ1-4|TRBV4-1|.
CASSLSASEKLFF
TGCGCCAGCAGCCTCTCTGCCAGTGAAAAACTGTTTTTT
>.|TRBJ2-3|TRBV10-1|few
CASSESKVSGDTQYF
TGCGCCAGCAGTGAGTCGAAAGTTAGCGGCGATACGCAGTATTTT